This entry describes one T cell receptor (beta chain). Healthy bone marrow donors made up the donor group. Per germline, CDR1 MNHEY and CDR2 SVGAGI. This CDR3 spans 15 amino acids. Trimming left V 7 bases short and J 0 bases short, with 13 bases between. This sample is drawn from a study of cytomegalovirus exposure and HLA in healthy donors. Researchers ran the PCR with 60 Vbeta and 13 Jbeta primers. Profiling relied on immunoSEQ multiplex PCR, and the TCRdb table lists in-frame clones only, not all of them. The sample shows 65,000 to 95,000 clones, 78% of them seen only once. Source material: PBMCs. The sequence was obtained from a male donor in good health and CMV-seropositive. This sequence joins TRBV6-5 and TRBJ2-1; weak D call: TRBD2 (6 bases). The CDR3 sequence: CASKRGGSSYNEQFF. Written as DNA, the CDR3 is TGTGCCAGCAAACGTGGGGGGAGCTCCTACAATGAGCAGTTCTTC.